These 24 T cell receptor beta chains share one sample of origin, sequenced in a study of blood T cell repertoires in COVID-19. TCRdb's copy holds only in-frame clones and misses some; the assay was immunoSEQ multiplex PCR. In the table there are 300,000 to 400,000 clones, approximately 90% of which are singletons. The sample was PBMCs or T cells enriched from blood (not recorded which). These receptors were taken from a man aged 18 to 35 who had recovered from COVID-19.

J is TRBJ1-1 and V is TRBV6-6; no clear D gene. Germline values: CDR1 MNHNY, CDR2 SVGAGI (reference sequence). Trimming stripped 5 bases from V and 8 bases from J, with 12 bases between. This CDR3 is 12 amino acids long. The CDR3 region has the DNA TGTGCCAGCAGTCGATCCCGCGGAGAAGCTTTCTTT. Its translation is CASSRSRGEAFF.

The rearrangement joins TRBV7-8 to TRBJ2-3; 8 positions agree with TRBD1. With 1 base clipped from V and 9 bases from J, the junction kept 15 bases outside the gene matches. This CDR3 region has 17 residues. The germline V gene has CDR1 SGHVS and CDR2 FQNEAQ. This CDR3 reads CASSLGRRGRNLRTQYF. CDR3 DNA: TGTGCCAGCAGCTTAGGTCGCAGGGGGCGGAATTTACGGACGCAGTATTTT.

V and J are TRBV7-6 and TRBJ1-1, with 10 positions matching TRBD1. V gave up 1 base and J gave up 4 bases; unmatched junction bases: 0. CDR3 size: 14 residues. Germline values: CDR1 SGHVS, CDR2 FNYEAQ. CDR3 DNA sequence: TGTGCCAGCAGCTTAGGACAGGGGGCCACTGAAGCTTTCTTT. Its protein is CASSLGQGATEAFF.

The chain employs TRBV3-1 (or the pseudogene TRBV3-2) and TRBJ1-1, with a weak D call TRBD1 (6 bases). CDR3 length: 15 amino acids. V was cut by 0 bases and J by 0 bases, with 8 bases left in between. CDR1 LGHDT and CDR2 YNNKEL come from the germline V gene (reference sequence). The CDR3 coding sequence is TGTGCCAGCAGCCAAGACCACAGGGTGAACACTGAAGCTTTCTTT. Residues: CASSQDHRVNTEAFF.

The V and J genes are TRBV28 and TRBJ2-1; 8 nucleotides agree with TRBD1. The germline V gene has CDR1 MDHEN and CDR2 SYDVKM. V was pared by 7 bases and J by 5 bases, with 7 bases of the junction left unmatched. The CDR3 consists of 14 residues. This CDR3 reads CASITGGPHNEQFF. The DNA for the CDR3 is TGTGCCAGCATTACAGGGGGACCACACAATGAGCAGTTCTTC.

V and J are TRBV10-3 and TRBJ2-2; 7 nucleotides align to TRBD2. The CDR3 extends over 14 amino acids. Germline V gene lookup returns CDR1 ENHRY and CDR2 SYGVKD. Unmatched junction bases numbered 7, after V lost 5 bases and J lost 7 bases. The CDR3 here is CAISWEGSRGELFF. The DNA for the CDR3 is TGTGCCATCAGTTGGGAGGGGTCACGCGGGGAGCTGTTTTTT.

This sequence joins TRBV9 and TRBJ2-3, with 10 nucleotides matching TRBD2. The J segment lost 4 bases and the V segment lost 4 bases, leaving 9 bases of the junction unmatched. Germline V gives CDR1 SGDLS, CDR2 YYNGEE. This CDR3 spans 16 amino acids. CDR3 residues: CASSTERGGLPDTQYF. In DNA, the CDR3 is TGTGCCAGCAGCACCGAGCGGGGGGGCCTTCCAGATACGCAGTATTTT.

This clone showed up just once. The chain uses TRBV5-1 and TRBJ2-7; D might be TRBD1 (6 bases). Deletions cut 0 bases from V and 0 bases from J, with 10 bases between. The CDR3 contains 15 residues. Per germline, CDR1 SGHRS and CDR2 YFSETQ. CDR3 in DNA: TGCGCCAGCAGCTTGGGGGGGCCGCACTCCTACGAGCAGTACTTC. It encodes CASSLGGPHSYEQYF.

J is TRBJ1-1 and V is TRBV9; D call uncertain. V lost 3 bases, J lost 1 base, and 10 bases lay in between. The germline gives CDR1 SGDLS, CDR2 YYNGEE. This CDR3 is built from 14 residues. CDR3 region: CASSGMTRNTEAFF. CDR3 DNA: TGTGCCAGCAGCGGGATGACACGGAACACTGAAGCTTTCTTT.

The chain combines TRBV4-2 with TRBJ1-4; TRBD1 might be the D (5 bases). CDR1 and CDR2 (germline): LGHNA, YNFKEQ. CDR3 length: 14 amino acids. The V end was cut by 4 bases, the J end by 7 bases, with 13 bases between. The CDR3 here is CASSPVGRGEKLFF. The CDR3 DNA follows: TGTGCCAGCAGCCCCGTTGGGAGGGGTGAAAAACTGTTTTTT.

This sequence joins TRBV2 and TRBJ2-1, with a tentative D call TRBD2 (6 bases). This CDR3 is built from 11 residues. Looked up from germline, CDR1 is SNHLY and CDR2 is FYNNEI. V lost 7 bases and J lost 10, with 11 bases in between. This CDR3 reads CASTRRAEQFF. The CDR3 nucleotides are TGTGCCAGCACCCGGAGGGCCGAGCAGTTCTTC.

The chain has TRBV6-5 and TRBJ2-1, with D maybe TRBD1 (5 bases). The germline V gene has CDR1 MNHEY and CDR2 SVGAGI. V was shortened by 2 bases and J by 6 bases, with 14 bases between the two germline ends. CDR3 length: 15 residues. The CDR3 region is CASSYRQGRGNEQFF. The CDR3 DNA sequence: TGTGCCAGCAGTTACCGTCAGGGTAGAGGCAATGAGCAGTTCTTC.

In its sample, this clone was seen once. The DNA of the CDR3 is TGTGCCAGCCTTGACAGGGTTGGGACCGGGGAGCTGTTTTTT. This translates into CASLDRVGTGELFF. The chain uses TRBV6-5 and TRBJ2-2; 7 nucleotides align to TRBD1. Trimming took 8 bases from V and 5 from J; bases not matched to a gene: 8. CDR1 and CDR2 from the germline V gene are MNHEY and SVGAGI. The length of the CDR3 is 14 residues.

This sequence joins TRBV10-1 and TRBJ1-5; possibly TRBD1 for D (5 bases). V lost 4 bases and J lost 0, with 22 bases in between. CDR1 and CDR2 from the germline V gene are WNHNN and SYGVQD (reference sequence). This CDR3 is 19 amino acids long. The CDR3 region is CASSVSGFQGVYSNQPQHF. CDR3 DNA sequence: TGCGCCAGCAGTGTCTCCGGCTTCCAAGGGGTATATAGCAATCAGCCCCAGCATTTT.

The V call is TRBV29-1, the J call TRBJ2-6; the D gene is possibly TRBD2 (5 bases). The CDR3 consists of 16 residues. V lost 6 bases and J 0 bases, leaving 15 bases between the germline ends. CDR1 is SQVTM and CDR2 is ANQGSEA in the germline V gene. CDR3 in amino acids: CSVRGPGNSGANVLTF. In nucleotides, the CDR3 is TGCAGCGTACGAGGCCCCGGGAACTCTGGGGCCAACGTCCTGACTTTC.

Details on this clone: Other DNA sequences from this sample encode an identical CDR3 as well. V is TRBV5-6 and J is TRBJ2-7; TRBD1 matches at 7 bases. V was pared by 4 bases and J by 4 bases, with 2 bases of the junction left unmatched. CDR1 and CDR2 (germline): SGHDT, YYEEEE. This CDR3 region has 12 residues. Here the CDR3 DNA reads TGTGCCAGCAGCCAACAGGGGTACGAGCAGTACTTC. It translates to CASSQQGYEQYF.

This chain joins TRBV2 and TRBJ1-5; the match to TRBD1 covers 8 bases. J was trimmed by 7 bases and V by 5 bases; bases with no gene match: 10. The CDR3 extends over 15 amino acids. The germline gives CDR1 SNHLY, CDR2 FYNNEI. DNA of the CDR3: TGTGCCAGCAGTCGGGGAACAGGGGGAAGGCAGCCCCAGCATTTT. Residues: CASSRGTGGRQPQHF.

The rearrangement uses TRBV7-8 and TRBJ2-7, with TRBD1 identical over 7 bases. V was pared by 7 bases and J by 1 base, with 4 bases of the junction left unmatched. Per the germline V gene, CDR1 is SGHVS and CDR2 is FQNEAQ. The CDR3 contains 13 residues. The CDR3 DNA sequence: TGTGCCAGCAACGGGGACAGATCCTACGAGCAGTACTTC. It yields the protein CASNGDRSYEQYF.

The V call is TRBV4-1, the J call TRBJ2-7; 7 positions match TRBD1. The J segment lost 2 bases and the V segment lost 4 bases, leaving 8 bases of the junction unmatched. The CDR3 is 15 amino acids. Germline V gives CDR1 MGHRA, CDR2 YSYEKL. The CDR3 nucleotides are TGCGCCAGCAGCCCCCGACAGGGTCCCCCCTACGAGCAGTACTTC. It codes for CASSPRQGPPYEQYF.

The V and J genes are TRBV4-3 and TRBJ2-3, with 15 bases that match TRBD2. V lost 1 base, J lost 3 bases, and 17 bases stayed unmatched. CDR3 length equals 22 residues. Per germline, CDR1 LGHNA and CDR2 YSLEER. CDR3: CASSQGVRPGLAGGPGTDTQYF. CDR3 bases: TGCGCCAGCAGCCAAGGCGTAAGGCCCGGACTAGCGGGAGGGCCAGGGACAGATACGCAGTATTTT.

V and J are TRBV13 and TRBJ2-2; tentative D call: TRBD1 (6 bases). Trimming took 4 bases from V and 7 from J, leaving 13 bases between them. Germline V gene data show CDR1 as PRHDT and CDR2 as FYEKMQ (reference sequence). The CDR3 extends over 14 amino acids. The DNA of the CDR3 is TGTGCCAGCAGCTCAACGCAGGGGTTCGGGGAGCTGTTTTTT. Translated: CASSSTQGFGELFF.

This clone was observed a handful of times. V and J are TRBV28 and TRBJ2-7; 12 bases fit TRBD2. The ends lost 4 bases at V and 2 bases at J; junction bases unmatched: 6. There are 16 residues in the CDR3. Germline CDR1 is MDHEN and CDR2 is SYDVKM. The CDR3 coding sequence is TGTGCCAGCAGTTCACCGAGGACTAGCGGGACCTACGAGCAGTACTTC. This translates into CASSSPRTSGTYEQYF.

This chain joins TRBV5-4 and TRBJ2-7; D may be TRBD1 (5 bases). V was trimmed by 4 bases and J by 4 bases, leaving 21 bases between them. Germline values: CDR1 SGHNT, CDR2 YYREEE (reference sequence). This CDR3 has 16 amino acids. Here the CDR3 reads CASSHKGRSDRYEQYF. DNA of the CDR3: TGTGCCAGCAGCCACAAGGGGCGCTCTGACCGATACGAGCAGTACTTC.

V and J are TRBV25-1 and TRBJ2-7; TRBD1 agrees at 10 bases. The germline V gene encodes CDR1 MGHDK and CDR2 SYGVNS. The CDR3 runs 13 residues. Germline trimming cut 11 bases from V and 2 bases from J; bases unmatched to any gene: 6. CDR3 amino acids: CAVQGQGAYEQYF. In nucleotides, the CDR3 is TGTGCCGTACAAGGACAGGGGGCCTACGAGCAGTACTTC.